This T cell receptor beta chain was observed in a study of T cell responses to AZD1222 COVID-19 vaccine. TCRdb keeps only in-frame clones here, not all; method: immunoSEQ multiplex PCR. The sample holds 150,000 or so clones; roughly 88% are singletons and the top ten take over 12%. The V end lost 4 bases, the J end lost 1 base, and 14 bases lay between the germline ends. CDR3 length equals 16 residues. Germline CDR1 is KGHSH and CDR2 is LQKENI. The sequences come from peripheral blood, collected on day 0 of AZD1222 vaccination. The clonotype comes from an adult in good health. The chain joins TRBV18 to TRBJ1-3; D possibly corresponds to TRBD1 (5 bases). The CDR3 loop reads CASSLGTAKSGNTIYF. The CDR3 DNA reads TGTGCCAGCTCACTCGGGACGGCTAAATCTGGAAACACCATATATTTT.